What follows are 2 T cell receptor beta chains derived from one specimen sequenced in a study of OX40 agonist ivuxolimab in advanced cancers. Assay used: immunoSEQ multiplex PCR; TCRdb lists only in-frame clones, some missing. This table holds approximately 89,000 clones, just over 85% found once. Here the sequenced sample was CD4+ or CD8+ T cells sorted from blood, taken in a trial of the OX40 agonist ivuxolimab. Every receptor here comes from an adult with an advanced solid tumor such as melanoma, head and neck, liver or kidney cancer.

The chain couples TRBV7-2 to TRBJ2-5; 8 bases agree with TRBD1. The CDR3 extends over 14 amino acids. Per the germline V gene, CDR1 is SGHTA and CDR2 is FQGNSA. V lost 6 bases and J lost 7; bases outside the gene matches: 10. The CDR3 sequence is CASRSDRVKGTQYF. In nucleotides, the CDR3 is TGTGCCAGCAGATCGGACAGGGTCAAGGGGACCCAGTACTTC.

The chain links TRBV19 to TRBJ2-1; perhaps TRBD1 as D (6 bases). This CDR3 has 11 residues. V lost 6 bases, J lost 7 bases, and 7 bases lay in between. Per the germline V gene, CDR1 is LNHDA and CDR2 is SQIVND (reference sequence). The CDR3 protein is CASRRGNEQFF. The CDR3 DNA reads TGTGCCAGTAGGAGGGGGAATGAGCAGTTCTTC. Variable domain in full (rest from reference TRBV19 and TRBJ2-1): DGGITQSPKYLFRKEGQNVTLSCEQNLNHDAMYWYRQDPGQGLRLIYYSQIVNDFQKGDIAEGYSVSREKKESFPLTVTSAQKNPTAFYLCASRRGNEQFFGPGTRLTVL.